Following are 10 T cell receptor beta chains from one sample sequenced in a study of glioma-infiltrating T cells after dendritic cell vaccination. Here immunoSEQ multiplex PCR was the method, and the copy in TCRdb shows in-frame clones only, minus some. Here the sample spans 3,000 to 4,500 clones, approximately 95% being singletons. The input for sequencing was blood, taken before dendritic cell vaccination. These receptors came from a human donor with glioblastoma.

This rearrangement joins TRBV19 to TRBJ1-5; TRBD1 agrees at 7 bases. With V trimmed by 6 bases and J by 6 bases, 20 bases remained unmatched. CDR3 size: 18 residues. The V gene's germline CDR1 is LNHDA and CDR2 SQIVND (reference sequence). CDR3 DNA sequence: TGTGCCAGTAGCCTTAATGGGGGTTACAGGGGCTCAGGTCAGCCCCAGCATTTT. Its protein is CASSLNGGYRGSGQPQHF.

V gene TRBV15 combines with J gene TRBJ2-1, with TRBD2 matching 8 bases. This CDR3 has 16 residues. Germline V gene sequence: CDR1 LNHNV, CDR2 YYDKDF (reference sequence). J gave up 1 base and V 6 bases, and 8 bases lay outside the gene matches. CDR3 bases: TGTGCCACCAGATACCGAGCGGGAGCGTCCTACAATGAGCAGTTCTTC. Protein product: CATRYRAGASYNEQFF.

J is TRBJ2-5 and V is TRBV7-2; TRBD2 aligns across 7 bases. V shed 6 bases and J 5 bases; nucleotides not matched to a gene: 3. The CDR3 spans 12 residues. Germline V lookup: CDR1 SGHTA, CDR2 FQGNSA. The CDR3 sequence: CASRAGGETQYF. The CDR3 DNA reads as TGTGCCAGCAGAGCCGGGGGGGAGACCCAGTACTTC.

The chain links TRBV11-2 to TRBJ2-7; 7 positions match TRBD1. Germline V lookup: CDR1 SGHAT, CDR2 FQNNGV. J was trimmed by 1 base and V by 5 bases; bases with no gene match: 11. The CDR3 length is 16 residues. The CDR3 coding sequence is TGTGCCAGCAGCCAGAACTCGGGACAGTTTTCCTACGAGCAGTACTTC. Protein sequence: CASSQNSGQFSYEQYF.

This rearrangement joins TRBV9 to TRBJ1-3; weak D call: TRBD1 (6 bases). Trimming cost V 3 bases and J 12 bases, with 16 bases left between them. The CDR3 is 13 amino acids. Germline V gene lookup returns CDR1 SGDLS and CDR2 YYNGEE. In DNA form, the CDR3 reads TGTGCCAGCAGCGCTTCCGGGACATCATACATATATTTT. It is translated as CASSASGTSYIYF.

The J gene is TRBJ2-7, the V gene TRBV9, with 7 bases matching TRBD1. The CDR3 sequence is 13 residues long. The trim removed 1 base at V and 5 bases at J, leaving 3 bases unmatched. The V gene's germline CDR1 is SGDLS and CDR2 YYNGEE. The CDR3 loop reads CASSVLTGDEQYF. DNA for the CDR3: TGTGCCAGCAGCGTATTAACAGGGGACGAGCAGTACTTC.

The V call is TRBV4-1, the J call TRBJ2-5; 10 nucleotides align to TRBD2. V trimming: 2 bases; J trimming: 3 bases; junction bases outside the gene matches: 3. The CDR3 has 15 residues. Germline loops: CDR1 MGHRA, CDR2 YSYEKL. In nucleotides, the CDR3 is TGCGCCAGCAGCCAACCTCTAGCGGGGGAAGAGACCCAGTACTTC. Its protein product is CASSQPLAGEETQYF.

The CDR3 loop is CASGRIKGQSRANVLTF. The DNA for the CDR3 is TGTGCTAGTGGTCGCATTAAAGGACAAAGTCGGGCCAACGTCCTGACTTTC. The chain is built from TRBV12-5 and TRBJ2-6; D is perhaps TRBD1 (5 bases). Trimming cost V 5 bases and J 5 bases, with 19 bases left between them. This CDR3 spans 17 amino acids. CDR1 is LGHNT, CDR2 FRNRAP, per germline.

This chain uses TRBV7-2 with TRBJ2-3; 9 bases align to TRBD2. The germline V gene encodes CDR1 SGHTA and CDR2 FQGNSA. V was pared by 2 bases and J by 5 bases, with 11 bases of the junction left unmatched. This CDR3 has 17 amino acids. The CDR3 reads CASSLNFRFSGGDTQYF. The CDR3 DNA sequence: TGTGCCAGCAGCTTAAATTTTAGGTTTAGCGGGGGAGATACGCAGTATTTT. Variable domain in full (rest from reference TRBV7-2 and TRBJ2-3): GAGVSQSPSNKVTEKGKDVELRCDPISGHTALYWYRQSLGQGLEFLIYFQGNSAPDKSGLPSDRFSAERTGGSVSTLTIQRTQQEDSAVYLCASSLNFRFSGGDTQYFGPGTRLTVL.

The V and J genes are TRBV12-5 and TRBJ2-1; TRBD2 matches 9 bases. J gave up 1 base and V 0 bases, and 10 bases lay outside the gene matches. Germline CDR1 and CDR2: LGHNT and FRNRAP. This CDR3 spans 19 amino acids. As DNA, the CDR3 is TGTGCTAGTGGTTTGGTATACTTGGCTAGCGGGAAATCCTACAATGAGCAGTTCTTC. It yields the protein CASGLVYLASGKSYNEQFF. The whole variable domain, remainder taken from reference TRBV12-5 and TRBJ2-1, is DARVTQTPRHKVTEMGQEVTMRCQPILGHNTVFWYRQTMMQGLELLAYFRNRAPLDDSGMPKDRFSAEMPDATLATLKIQPSEPRDSAVYFCASGLVYLASGKSYNEQFFGPGTRLTVL.